A selection of T cell receptor beta chains follows, all from one sample in a study of radiation and T cells in renal cell carcinoma. Profiled with immunoSEQ multiplex PCR; TCRdb holds only in-frame clones, not every one. The table lists around 95,000 clones, 75% to 85% of them singletons. The sequencing used blood, collected from a patient whose treatment included radiotherapy and nephrectomy. The receptors stem from a man aged 60 to 75 with renal cell carcinoma. Both conserved end residues are part of each CDR3. D genes are given only for firm matches. Size is omitted from some rows. Given values are once, few, many or a class for expanded clones.

J gene: TRBJ2-3
V gene: TRBV5-6
D gene: TRBD1
clone size: few
CDR3 protein: CASSRPGQGSLDTQYF
CDR3 DNA: TGTGCCAGCAGTCGACCGGGACAGGGGAGTTTGGATACGCAGTATTTT

J gene: TRBJ2-3
V gene: TRBV28
D gene: .
clone size: .
CDR3 protein: CASSPQALTSTDTQYF
CDR3 DNA: TGTGCCAGCAGTCCTCAGGCGCTGACTAGCACAGATACGCAGTATTTT

J gene: TRBJ2-7
V gene: TRBV6-1
D gene: TRBD1
clone size: .
CDR3 protein: CASSETGTVTYEQYF
CDR3 DNA: TGTGCCAGCAGTGAAACCGGGACAGTGACCTACGAGCAGTACTTC

J gene: TRBJ2-5
V gene: TRBV6-1
D gene: .
clone size: .
CDR3 protein: CASSEPGYRETQYF
CDR3 DNA: TGTGCCAGCAGTGAGCCAGGGTATCGGGAGACCCAGTACTTC

J gene: TRBJ2-7
V gene: TRBV4-2
D gene: TRBD2
clone size: .
CDR3 protein: CASSQDPLAGGYEQYF
CDR3 DNA: TGTGCCAGCAGCCAAGATCCACTAGCGGGGGGCTACGAGCAGTACTTC

J gene: TRBJ2-7
V gene: TRBV5-1
D gene: .
clone size: .
CDR3 protein: CASSLVVVSQGGISYEQYF
CDR3 DNA: TGCGCCAGCAGCTTGGTGGTGGTGAGTCAAGGAGGTATTTCCTACGAGCAGTACTTC

J gene: TRBJ2-7
V gene: TRBV27
D gene: TRBD2
clone size: .
CDR3 protein: CASRRLAGGMAYEQYF
CDR3 DNA: TGTGCCAGCAGGAGGCTAGCGGGAGGGATGGCCTACGAGCAGTACTTC

J gene: TRBJ1-2
V gene: TRBV7-9
D gene: TRBD1
clone size: .
CDR3 protein: CASSLLPETGQGYTF
CDR3 DNA: TGTGCCAGCAGCTTACTTCCTGAGACAGGGCAAGGCTACACCTTC

J gene: TRBJ2-2
V gene: TRBV5-4
D gene: .
clone size: .
CDR3 protein: CASSFAGSNTGELFF
CDR3 DNA: TGTGCCAGCAGCTTTGCCGGGTCCAACACCGGGGAGCTGTTTTTT

J gene: TRBJ2-1
V gene: TRBV6-6
D gene: .
clone size: .
CDR3 protein: CASSYQQGSYNEQFF
CDR3 DNA: TGTGCCAGCAGTTACCAGCAGGGGTCCTACAATGAGCAGTTCTTC

J gene: TRBJ1-6
V gene: TRBV7-9
D gene: .
clone size: once
CDR3 protein: CASSLVDGDASPLHF
CDR3 DNA: TGTGCCAGCAGCTTAGTTGACGGCGACGCATCACCCCTCCACTTT

J gene: TRBJ2-7
V gene: TRBV4-1
D gene: .
clone size: .
CDR3 protein: CASSQEGVSSYEQYF
CDR3 DNA: TGCGCCAGCAGCCAAGAAGGGGTCAGCTCCTACGAGCAGTACTTC

J gene: TRBJ2-7
V gene: TRBV4-2
D gene: .
clone size: .
CDR3 protein: CASSPSWGYEQYF
CDR3 DNA: TGTGCCAGCAGCCCGAGTTGGGGGTACGAGCAGTACTTC

J gene: TRBJ2-7
V gene: TRBV5-5
D gene: .
clone size: .
CDR3 protein: CASSLGLYYEQYF
CDR3 DNA: TGTGCCAGCAGCTTGGGTTTGTACTACGAGCAGTACTTC

J gene: TRBJ2-3
V gene: TRBV4-1
D gene: .
clone size: once
CDR3 protein: CASSPTSNTQYF
CDR3 DNA: TGCGCCAGCAGCCCTACTTCCAATACGCAGTATTTT

J gene: TRBJ1-2
V gene: TRBV6-5
D gene: .
clone size: .
CDR3 protein: CASSRRGGDNYGYTF
CDR3 DNA: TGTGCCAGCAGTCGCCGGGGGGGCGACAACTATGGCTACACCTTC

J gene: TRBJ2-7
V gene: TRBV29-1
D gene: .
clone size: once
CDR3 protein: CSVETQSAYEQYF
CDR3 DNA: TGCAGCGTTGAAACTCAGTCGGCCTACGAGCAGTACTTC

J gene: TRBJ2-1
V gene: TRBV2
D gene: TRBD2
clone size: few
CDR3 protein: CASSDSGSGDNEQFF
CDR3 DNA: TGTGCCAGCAGTGATTCCGGTAGCGGGGACAATGAGCAGTTCTTC

J gene: TRBJ2-7
V gene: TRBV15
D gene: .
clone size: few
CDR3 protein: CATRERGAYSEQYF
CDR3 DNA: TGTGCCACCAGAGAGAGGGGTGCCTACTCCGAGCAGTACTTC

J gene: TRBJ1-2
V gene: TRBV5-4
D gene: .
clone size: .
CDR3 protein: CASSLVGSRGYTF
CDR3 DNA: TGTGCCAGCAGCTTGGTAGGGTCTCGTGGCTACACCTTC

J gene: TRBJ2-7
V gene: TRBV5-1
D gene: .
clone size: .
CDR3 protein: CASSPLSPGSEQYF
CDR3 DNA: TGCGCCAGCAGCCCCCTCAGCCCCGGGTCCGAGCAGTACTTC

J gene: TRBJ2-2
V gene: TRBV19
D gene: TRBD2
clone size: .
CDR3 protein: CASKSASGSPGELFF
CDR3 DNA: TGTGCGAGTAAGTCGGCTAGCGGGAGCCCCGGGGAGCTGTTTTTT

J gene: TRBJ1-6
V gene: TRBV6-1
D gene: .
clone size: once
CDR3 protein: CASKGFGGIDSPLHF
CDR3 DNA: TGTGCCAGCAAGGGGTTTGGTGGCATCGATTCACCCCTCCACTTT

J gene: TRBJ2-7
V gene: TRBV19
D gene: .
clone size: .
CDR3 protein: CASSIGASGSYEQYF
CDR3 DNA: TGTGCCAGTAGTATAGGAGCGTCAGGCTCCTACGAGCAGTACTTC

J gene: TRBJ2-5
V gene: TRBV2
D gene: TRBD1
clone size: .
CDR3 protein: CASSFDRGLQETQYF
CDR3 DNA: TGTGCCAGCAGTTTTGACAGGGGGCTCCAAGAGACCCAGTACTTC

J gene: TRBJ1-5
V gene: TRBV7-6
D gene: .
clone size: .
CDR3 protein: CASSVGPASNQPQHF
CDR3 DNA: TGTGCCAGCAGCGTCGGACCGGCTAGCAATCAGCCCCAGCATTTT

J gene: TRBJ2-1
V gene: TRBV5-1
D gene: .
clone size: .
CDR3 protein: CASSLAAGNRNEQFF
CDR3 DNA: TGCGCCAGCAGCTTGGCGGCGGGTAACCGTAATGAGCAGTTCTTC

J gene: TRBJ2-1
V gene: TRBV11-3
D gene: TRBD2
clone size: .
CDR3 protein: CASSSGGRDNEQFF
CDR3 DNA: TGTGCCAGCAGCTCGGGCGGGAGGGATAATGAGCAGTTCTTC

J gene: TRBJ2-2
V gene: TRBV7-3
D gene: .
clone size: .
CDR3 protein: CASSLRLGGELFF
CDR3 DNA: TGTGCCAGCAGCTTGCGATTAGGCGGGGAGCTGTTTTTT